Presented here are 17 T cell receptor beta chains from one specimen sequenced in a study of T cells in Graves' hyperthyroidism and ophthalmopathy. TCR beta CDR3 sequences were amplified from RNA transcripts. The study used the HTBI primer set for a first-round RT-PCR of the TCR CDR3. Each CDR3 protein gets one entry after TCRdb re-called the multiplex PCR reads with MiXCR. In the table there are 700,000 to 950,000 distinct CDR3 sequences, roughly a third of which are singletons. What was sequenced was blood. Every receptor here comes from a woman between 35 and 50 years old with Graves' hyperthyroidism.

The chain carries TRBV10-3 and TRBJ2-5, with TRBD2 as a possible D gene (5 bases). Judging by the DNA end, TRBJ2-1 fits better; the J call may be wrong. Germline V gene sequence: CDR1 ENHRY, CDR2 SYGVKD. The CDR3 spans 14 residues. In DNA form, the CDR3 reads TGTGCCATCAGTGAGGATAGTAGCGACAATGAGCAGTTCTTC. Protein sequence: CAISEDSSDNEQFF.

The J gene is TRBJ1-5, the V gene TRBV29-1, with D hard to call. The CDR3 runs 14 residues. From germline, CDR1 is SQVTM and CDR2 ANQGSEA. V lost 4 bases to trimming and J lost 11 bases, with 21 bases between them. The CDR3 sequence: CSVATSGYQETQHF. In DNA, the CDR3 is TGCAGCGTTGCTACTAGCGGCTACCAAGAGACCCAGCATTTT.

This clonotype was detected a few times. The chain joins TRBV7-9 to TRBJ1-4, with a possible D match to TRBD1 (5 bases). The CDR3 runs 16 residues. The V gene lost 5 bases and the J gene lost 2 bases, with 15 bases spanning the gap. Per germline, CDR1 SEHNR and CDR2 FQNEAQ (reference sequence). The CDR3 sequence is CASSPRVSGTNEKLFF. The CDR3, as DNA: TGTGCCAGCAGCCCCAGGGTTTCGGGGACTAATGAAAAACTGTTTTTT.

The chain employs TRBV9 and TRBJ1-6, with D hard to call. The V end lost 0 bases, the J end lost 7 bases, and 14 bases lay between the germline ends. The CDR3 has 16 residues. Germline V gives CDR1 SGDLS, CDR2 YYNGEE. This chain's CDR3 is CASSVASGIGNSPLHF. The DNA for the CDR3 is TGTGCCAGCAGCGTAGCTAGCGGGATCGGGAATTCACCCCTCCACTTT. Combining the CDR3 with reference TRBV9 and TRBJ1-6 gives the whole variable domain DSGVTQTPKHLITATGQRVTLRCSPRSGDLSVYWYQQSLDQGLQFLIQYYNGEERAKGNILERFSAQQFPDLHSELNLSSLELGDSALYFCASSVASGIGNSPLHFGNGTRLTVT.

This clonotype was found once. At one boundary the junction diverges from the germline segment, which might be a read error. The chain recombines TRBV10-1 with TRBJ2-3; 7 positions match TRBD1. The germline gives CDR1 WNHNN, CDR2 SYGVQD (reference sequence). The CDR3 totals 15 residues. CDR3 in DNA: TGCGCCAGCAGTGCCACAGGGGCCGGCACAGATACGCGGTATTTT. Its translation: CASSATGAGTDTRYF.

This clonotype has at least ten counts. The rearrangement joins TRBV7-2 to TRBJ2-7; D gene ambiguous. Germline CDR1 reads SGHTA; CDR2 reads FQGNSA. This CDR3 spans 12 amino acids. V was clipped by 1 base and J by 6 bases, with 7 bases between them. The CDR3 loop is CASSLGPGEQYF. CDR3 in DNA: TGTGCCAGCAGCTTAGGCCCGGGCGAGCAGTACTTC.

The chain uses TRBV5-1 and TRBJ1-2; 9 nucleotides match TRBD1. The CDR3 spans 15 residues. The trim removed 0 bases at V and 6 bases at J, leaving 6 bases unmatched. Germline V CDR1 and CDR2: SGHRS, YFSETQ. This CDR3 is CASSLATGGVNGYTF. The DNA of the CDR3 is TGCGCCAGCAGCTTGGCAACAGGGGGCGTAAATGGCTACACCTTC.

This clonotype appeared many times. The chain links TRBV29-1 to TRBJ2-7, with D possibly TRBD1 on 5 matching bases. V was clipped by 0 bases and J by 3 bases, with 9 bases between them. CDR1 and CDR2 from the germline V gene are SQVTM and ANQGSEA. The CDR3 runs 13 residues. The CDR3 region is CSVEDQDIYEQYF. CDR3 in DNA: TGCAGCGTTGAAGATCAGGACATCTACGAGCAGTACTTC.

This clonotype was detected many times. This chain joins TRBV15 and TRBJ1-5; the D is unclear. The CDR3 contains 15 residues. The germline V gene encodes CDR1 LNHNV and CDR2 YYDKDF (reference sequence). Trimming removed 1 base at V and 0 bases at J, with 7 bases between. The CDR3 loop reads CATSRGGYSNQPQHF. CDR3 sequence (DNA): TGTGCCACCAGCAGAGGCGGATATAGCAATCAGCCCCAGCATTTT.

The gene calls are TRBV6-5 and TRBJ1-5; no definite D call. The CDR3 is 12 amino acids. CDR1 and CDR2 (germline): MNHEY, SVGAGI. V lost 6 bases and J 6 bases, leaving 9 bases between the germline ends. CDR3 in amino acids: CASSPKGQPQHF. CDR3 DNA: TGTGCCAGCAGCCCTAAAGGTCAGCCCCAGCATTTT.

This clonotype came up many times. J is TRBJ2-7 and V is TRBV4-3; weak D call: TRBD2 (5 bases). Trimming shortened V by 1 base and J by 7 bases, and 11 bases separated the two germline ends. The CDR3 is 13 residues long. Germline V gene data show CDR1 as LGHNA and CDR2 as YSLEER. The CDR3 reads CASSQGYTGEQYF. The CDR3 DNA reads TGCGCCAGCAGCCAAGGGTATACGGGAGAGCAGTACTTC.

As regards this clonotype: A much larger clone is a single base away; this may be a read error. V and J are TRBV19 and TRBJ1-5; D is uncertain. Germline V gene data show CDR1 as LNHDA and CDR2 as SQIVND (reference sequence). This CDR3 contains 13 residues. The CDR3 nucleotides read TGTGCCAGTAGTATAGGGGAGGTTCAGCCCCATCATTTT. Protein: CASSIGEVQPHHF.

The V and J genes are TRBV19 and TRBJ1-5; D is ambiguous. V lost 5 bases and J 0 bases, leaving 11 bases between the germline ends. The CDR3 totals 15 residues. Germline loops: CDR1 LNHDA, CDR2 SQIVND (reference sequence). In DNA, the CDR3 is TGTGCCAGTAGTCCGGCAGCTTATAGCAATCAGCCCCAGCATTTT. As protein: CASSPAAYSNQPQHF.

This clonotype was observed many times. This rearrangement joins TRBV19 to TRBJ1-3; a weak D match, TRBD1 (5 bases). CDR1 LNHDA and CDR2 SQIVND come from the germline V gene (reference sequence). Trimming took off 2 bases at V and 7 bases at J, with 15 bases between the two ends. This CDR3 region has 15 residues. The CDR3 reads CASSIRPAGRNTIYF. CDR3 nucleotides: TGTGCCAGTAGTATAAGACCAGCAGGGCGCAACACCATATATTTT.

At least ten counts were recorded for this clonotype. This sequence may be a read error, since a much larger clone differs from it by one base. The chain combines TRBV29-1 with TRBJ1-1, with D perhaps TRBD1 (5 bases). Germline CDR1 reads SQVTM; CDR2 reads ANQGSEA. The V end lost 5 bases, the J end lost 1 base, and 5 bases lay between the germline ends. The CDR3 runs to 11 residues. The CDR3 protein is CSVQGNTEAFF. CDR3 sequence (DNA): TGCAGCGTTCAGGGGAACACTGAAGCTTTCTTT.

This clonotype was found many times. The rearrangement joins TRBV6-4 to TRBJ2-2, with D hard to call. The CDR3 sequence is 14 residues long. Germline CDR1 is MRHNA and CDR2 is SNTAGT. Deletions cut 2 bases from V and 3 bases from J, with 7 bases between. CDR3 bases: TGTGCCAGCAGTGACAAGATGCACACCGGGGAGCTGTTTTTT. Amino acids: CASSDKMHTGELFF.

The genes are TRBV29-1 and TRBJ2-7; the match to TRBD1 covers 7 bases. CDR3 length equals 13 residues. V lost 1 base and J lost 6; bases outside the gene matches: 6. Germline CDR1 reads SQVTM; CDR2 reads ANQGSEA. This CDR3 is CSVEGDSATEQYF. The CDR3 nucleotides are TGCAGCGTTGAAGGGGACAGTGCGACCGAGCAGTACTTC.